One sample yielded the 8 T cell receptor beta chains listed below, sequenced in a study of long-term antiretroviral therapy in people with HIV. Researchers report immunoSEQ v3.0 was run at survey level. Assay: immunoSEQ multiplex PCR; the TCRdb copy retains only in-frame clones and omits some. The repertoire holds 30,000 to 40,000 clones, with about 83% as singletons. This specimen was unsorted PBMCs, taken 0.4 years before starting antiretroviral therapy. The receptors here all came from a man younger than 35 with HIV.

The chain uses TRBV28 and TRBJ2-7; D possibly corresponds to TRBD1 (5 bases). Germline loops: CDR1 MDHEN, CDR2 SYDVKM. CDR3 length: 15 amino acids. V was pared by 4 bases and J by 0 bases, with 13 bases between. The CDR3 region has the DNA TGTGCCAGCAGTTCCCCAGGGCGTAGCTCCTACGAGCAGTACTTC. Translation: CASSSPGRSSYEQYF.

This chain uses TRBV19 with TRBJ2-3; 9 nucleotides align to TRBD2. CDR1 LNHDA and CDR2 SQIVND come from the germline V gene (reference sequence). This CDR3 is built from 17 residues. The J segment lost 5 bases and the V segment lost 3 bases, leaving 12 bases of the junction unmatched. This CDR3 reads CASSILSVRGGRDTQYF. The CDR3, as DNA: TGTGCCAGTAGTATTCTATCGGTGCGGGGGGGCCGAGATACGCAGTATTTT.

This rearrangement joins TRBV4-3 to TRBJ2-2; the D gene is possibly TRBD1 (6 bases). V was cut by 3 bases and J by 0 bases, with 14 bases left in between. Germline loops: CDR1 LGHNA, CDR2 YSLEER. This CDR3 is built from 17 residues. CDR3 sequence reads: CASSHPTGTTNTGELFF. DNA for the CDR3: TGCGCCAGCAGCCATCCCACCGGGACAACGAACACCGGGGAGCTGTTTTTT.

The J gene is TRBJ1-5, the V gene TRBV28, with D possibly matching TRBD1 (5 bases). CDR1 is MDHEN, CDR2 SYDVKM, per germline. V dropped 2 bases and J dropped 3 bases, with 8 bases sitting between them. This CDR3 contains 14 residues. The DNA of the CDR3 is TGTGCCAGCAGTTTAGAGGGGTACAATCAGCCCCAGCATTTT. Translated: CASSLEGYNQPQHF.

Comment on this clone: At one of its ends the junction is not consistent with the germline gene, which may arise from a read error. The chain joins TRBV27 to TRBJ2-1; D call uncertain. CDR3 length equals 15 residues. Germline V lookup: CDR1 MNHEY, CDR2 SMNVEV (reference sequence). This CDR3 reads CASRLWAGRYNEQFF. The CDR3 bases are TGTGCCAGCAGGTTATGGGCAGGTAGATACAATGAGCAGTTCTTC.

The chain couples TRBV28 to TRBJ1-1; TRBD1 might be the D (5 bases). The V end lost 6 bases, the J end lost 11 bases, and 19 bases lay between the germline ends. Looked up from germline, CDR1 is MDHEN and CDR2 is SYDVKM. This CDR3 spans 13 amino acids. CDR3 protein: CASSQMRGLTAFF. The CDR3, as DNA: TGTGCCAGCAGCCAGATGCGGGGCCTAACGGCTTTCTTT.

The chain couples TRBV7-8 to TRBJ2-3; 7 nucleotides match TRBD2. V trimming: 0 bases; J trimming: 0 bases; junction bases outside the gene matches: 3. Per germline, CDR1 SGHVS and CDR2 FQNEAQ. The CDR3 is 16 residues long. Written as DNA, the CDR3 is TGTGCCAGCAGCTTAGCTCCCGGGGGGAGCACAGATACGCAGTATTTT. Residues: CASSLAPGGSTDTQYF.

The V and J genes are TRBV30 and TRBJ2-3, with no clear D. The CDR3 length is 11 residues. The V end lost 2 bases, the J end lost 5 bases, and 5 bases lay between the germline ends. Looked up from germline, CDR1 is GTSNPN and CDR2 is SVGIG (reference sequence). CDR3 region: CAWSPLDTQYF. CDR3 bases: TGTGCCTGGAGTCCCCTAGATACGCAGTATTTT.